These 29 T cell receptor beta chains were sequenced from one sample in a study of technical replicates of blood from a handful of donors. TCRdb's copy holds only in-frame clones and misses some; the assay was immunoSEQ multiplex PCR. The sample includes around 80,000 clones, about 91% of them seen just once. Sequenced sample: T cells isolated from PBMCs. The receptors stem from a human donor in good health.

The chain links TRBV4-1 to TRBJ2-7; a possible D gene is TRBD1 (5 bases). V lost 4 bases and J lost 0, with 19 bases in between. CDR3 size: 17 residues. Per the germline V gene, CDR1 is MGHRA and CDR2 is YSYEKL. CDR3: CASSPRGRGGSSYEQYF. CDR3 nucleotides: TGCGCCAGCAGCCCCCGCGGTAGGGGCGGTAGCTCCTACGAGCAGTACTTC.

This chain connects TRBV30 to TRBJ1-2; no definite D call. This CDR3 is built from 12 residues. Germline CDR1 and CDR2: GTSNPN and SVGIG (reference sequence). V was cut by 3 bases and J by 2 bases, with 7 bases left in between. CDR3 sequence: CAWSEGNYGYTF. The CDR3 bases are TGTGCCTGGAGCGAGGGAAACTATGGCTACACCTTC.

The V gene is TRBV11-2, the J gene TRBJ1-2; D is possibly TRBD1 (6 bases). V dropped 5 bases and J dropped 4 bases, with 17 bases sitting between them. The CDR3 loop spans 15 amino acids. Germline lookup yields CDR1 SGHAT and CDR2 FQNNGV. CDR3 protein: CASSGYHRAGYGYTF. The CDR3, as DNA: TGTGCCAGCAGCGGATACCACAGGGCCGGCTATGGCTACACCTTC.

A word on this clone: The same CDR3 can be traced to other DNA sequences in this sample. The chain carries TRBV9 and TRBJ1-2; 9 bases are a match to TRBD1. CDR1 and CDR2 from the germline V gene are SGDLS and YYNGEE. The CDR3 has 14 amino acids. The junction had 2 bases not matched to a gene; V was cut back by 0 bases and J by 5 bases. Written as DNA, the CDR3 is TGTGCCAGCAGCGTAGTTGACAGGGGGTATGGCTACACCTTC. Its translation is CASSVVDRGYGYTF.

The V gene is TRBV6-6, the J gene TRBJ1-5; TRBD1 matches at 10 bases. CDR3 length: 15 amino acids. CDR1 and CDR2 from the germline V gene are MNHNY and SVGAGI (reference sequence). Unmatched junction bases numbered 5, after V lost 5 bases and J lost 4 bases. CDR3 residues: CASSPGQGWNQPQHF. In DNA form, the CDR3 reads TGTGCCAGCAGTCCGGGACAGGGGTGGAATCAGCCCCAGCATTTT.

The V and J genes are TRBV5-4 and TRBJ1-1, with no clear D. Germline values: CDR1 SGHNT, CDR2 YYREEE (reference sequence). V was shortened by 1 base and J by 3 bases, with 7 bases between the two germline ends. The CDR3 length is 13 residues. The CDR3 sequence: CASSLYEYTEAFF. The CDR3 DNA reads as TGTGCCAGCAGCTTGTACGAGTACACTGAAGCTTTCTTT.

The chain is built from TRBV6-5 and TRBJ2-7; 10 bases are a match to TRBD1. CDR1 is MNHEY, CDR2 SVGAGI, per germline. This CDR3 has 14 amino acids. V trimming: 4 bases; J trimming: 1 base; junction bases outside the gene matches: 1. CDR3 sequence: CASSWGQGSYEQYF. The DNA of the CDR3 is TGTGCCAGCAGTTGGGGACAGGGGTCCTACGAGCAGTACTTC.

The V gene is TRBV6-1, the J gene TRBJ1-1, with TRBD1 as a possible D gene (5 bases). From germline, CDR1 is MNHNS and CDR2 SASEGT. Trimming cost V 6 bases and J 6 bases, with 11 bases left between them. The CDR3 consists of 12 residues. Written as DNA, the CDR3 is TGTGCCAGCAGAAACAGGTACTCTGAAGCTTTCTTT. Translating it yields CASRNRYSEAFF.

The rearrangement uses TRBV6-5 and TRBJ1-2, with 9 bases identical to TRBD1. The CDR3 totals 14 residues. The trim removed 5 bases at V and 4 bases at J, leaving 5 bases unmatched. Germline V gives CDR1 MNHEY, CDR2 SVGAGI. CDR3 sequence: CASSRTGGAYGYTF. The CDR3 DNA is TGTGCCAGCAGTCGTACAGGGGGCGCCTATGGCTACACCTTC.

The chain employs TRBV27 and TRBJ2-1; 7 bases are a match to TRBD2. The V gene's germline CDR1 is MNHEY and CDR2 SMNVEV (reference sequence). There are 16 residues in the CDR3. V lost 4 bases and J lost 3; bases outside the gene matches: 9. CDR3 coding DNA: TGTGCCAGCAGTTATTCGGCGGGAGAAGGCTACAATGAGCAGTTCTTC. Its translation: CASSYSAGEGYNEQFF.

The table lists this clone with a few counts. This sequence joins TRBV29-1 and TRBJ1-2, with 8 positions matching TRBD1. J was trimmed by 7 bases and V by 3 bases; bases with no gene match: 7. The CDR3 length is 13 residues. The germline CDR1 and CDR2 sequences are SQVTM and ANQGSEA. CDR3 coding DNA: TGCAGCGTTGACTTCCAGGGGGCGAGTGGCTACACCTTC. It codes for CSVDFQGASGYTF.

The rearrangement uses TRBV10-3 and TRBJ1-4; no definite D call. This CDR3 is 13 amino acids long. The V end was cut by 11 bases, the J end by 4 bases, with 14 bases between. Per germline, CDR1 ENHRY and CDR2 SYGVKD. The CDR3 loop is CASAGRVNEKLFF. CDR3 nucleotides: TGTGCCTCCGCGGGCCGAGTTAATGAAAAACTGTTTTTT.

The chain employs TRBV19 and TRBJ1-2; TRBD1 agrees at 9 bases. The CDR3 contains 15 residues. Losses at the gene ends were 4 bases for V and 8 bases for J; bases not matched to a gene: 11. Germline lookup yields CDR1 LNHDA and CDR2 SQIVND (reference sequence). CDR3 in DNA: TGTGCCAGTAGTAATTATGAGCGGGACAGGGACGGCTACACCTTC. It is translated as CASSNYERDRDGYTF. The entire variable domain, with the rest obtained from reference TRBV19 and TRBJ1-2, is as follows: DGGITQSPKYLFRKEGQNVTLSCEQNLNHDAMYWYRQDPGQGLRLIYYSQIVNDFQKGDIAEGYSVSREKKESFPLTVTSAQKNPTAFYLCASSNYERDRDGYTFGSGTRLTVV.

The chain carries TRBV15 and TRBJ1-5; 9 nucleotides agree with TRBD1. The CDR3 extends over 15 amino acids. Per germline, CDR1 LNHNV and CDR2 YYDKDF (reference sequence). J gave up 0 bases and V 8 bases, and 5 bases lay outside the gene matches. The CDR3 nucleotides read TGTGCCACCCTGACAGGGGGATATAGCAATCAGCCCCAGCATTTT. Amino acid sequence: CATLTGGYSNQPQHF.

The table lists this clone with a count of one. The rearrangement joins TRBV20-1 to TRBJ2-5; D unresolved. This CDR3 is built from 11 residues. V shed 6 bases and J shed 5 bases, with 10 bases lying between them. Germline V gene data show CDR1 as DFQATT and CDR2 as SNEGSKA (reference sequence). The CDR3 nucleotides are TGCAGTGCCGAGATCCGTGAGACCCAGTACTTC. It encodes CSAEIRETQYF.

CDR3 DNA sequence: TGTGCCAGCAGCCTCTATGCACTAGCGGGAGGAAGTGGCGGGGAGCTGTTTTTT. As protein: CASSLYALAGGSGGELFF. This chain uses TRBV4-2 with TRBJ2-2, with 12 positions matching TRBD2. Trimming at V came to 4 bases and at J to 7 bases, leaving 13 bases not matched to a gene. This CDR3 has 18 residues. CDR1 is LGHNA, CDR2 YNFKEQ, per germline.

The V call is TRBV4-3, the J call TRBJ2-1; a possible D gene is TRBD2 (6 bases). Trimming removed 5 bases at V and 7 bases at J, with 15 bases between. The CDR3 totals 14 residues. Germline assignment: CDR1 LGHNA and CDR2 YSLEER. The CDR3 bases are TGCGCCAGCAGCGCGGGGAACACAAGGAATGAGCAGTTCTTC. Its translation is CASSAGNTRNEQFF.

This rearrangement joins TRBV19 to TRBJ2-1, with 13 nucleotides matching TRBD2. Germline V gene sequence: CDR1 LNHDA, CDR2 SQIVND (reference sequence). J was trimmed by 11 bases and V by 1 base; bases with no gene match: 8. The CDR3 is 16 amino acids. CDR3 sequence (DNA): TGTGCCAGTAGTATAGGGACTAGCGGGAGAAGGGGAAAGCAGTTCTTC. Its protein product is CASSIGTSGRRGKQFF.

The J gene is TRBJ1-4, the V gene TRBV15, with 11 bases fitting TRBD1. Unmatched junction bases numbered 4, after V lost 2 bases and J lost 5 bases. Germline CDR1 and CDR2: LNHNV and YYDKDF (reference sequence). CDR3 length: 16 residues. The CDR3 spells CATSRPGQGANEKLFF. The CDR3 region has the DNA TGTGCCACCAGCAGACCCGGACAGGGGGCAAATGAAAAACTGTTTTTT.

The chain carries TRBV10-1 and TRBJ2-7; 8 bases map to TRBD2. Per the germline V gene, CDR1 is WNHNN and CDR2 is SYGVQD (reference sequence). The V gene end was trimmed by 8 bases and the J gene end by 3 bases; junction bases not matched to a gene: 21. CDR3 length: 18 residues. CDR3 in DNA: TGCGCCAGCGAAACTTCTTACTCCTATGCGGGAGGACTCTACGAGCAGTACTTC. Translation: CASETSYSYAGGLYEQYF.

The genes are TRBV7-2 and TRBJ2-4; D is possibly TRBD2 (5 bases). The CDR3 loop spans 17 amino acids. In germline, CDR1 is SGHTA, CDR2 FQGNSA. Deletions cut 2 bases from V and 0 bases from J, with 14 bases between. Written as DNA, the CDR3 is TGTGCCAGCAGCTTACGGTTGCGGGCTTTAGCCAAAAACATTCAGTACTTC. This gives the protein CASSLRLRALAKNIQYF.

V usage is TRBV5-1 and J usage is TRBJ2-7; possible D gene TRBD2, 5 bases. Germline V gene lookup returns CDR1 SGHRS and CDR2 YFSETQ. The CDR3 is made up of 13 amino acids. With 4 bases removed from V and 2 bases from J, the gap between germline ends came to 10 bases. The chain's CDR3 is CASSPGGTYEQYF. CDR3 coding DNA: TGCGCCAGCAGCCCCGGAGGCACCTACGAGCAGTACTTC.

This clone was recorded only once. The chain employs TRBV29-1 and TRBJ2-2, with TRBD2 matching over 8 bases. Trimming took 5 bases from V and 8 from J; bases not matched to a gene: 4. Germline CDR1 SQVTM, CDR2 ANQGSEA. The CDR3 extends over 12 amino acids. The CDR3 sequence is CSVSLAGGELFF. The CDR3 DNA follows: TGCAGCGTTTCCTTAGCGGGAGGGGAGCTGTTTTTT.

The V gene is TRBV11-2, the J gene TRBJ2-2, with 10 nucleotides matching TRBD2. Looked up from germline, CDR1 is SGHAT and CDR2 is FQNNGV. After removal of 5 bases from V and 2 bases from J, the junction contained 2 bases not matched to a gene. The CDR3 contains 15 residues. The CDR3 DNA sequence: TGTGCCAGCAGCCGGACTAGCGGTAACACCGGGGAGCTGTTTTTT. It is translated as CASSRTSGNTGELFF.

The V and J genes are TRBV6-6 and TRBJ2-1, with 8 nucleotides matching TRBD2. Trimming at V came to 7 bases and at J to 5 bases, leaving 7 bases not matched to a gene. Germline V gene sequence: CDR1 MNHNY, CDR2 SVGAGI (reference sequence). The CDR3 length is 14 residues. The CDR3 nucleotides read TGTGCCAGCACTAAGCGGGAGCTAAACAATGAGCAGTTCTTC. It yields the protein CASTKRELNNEQFF.

The chain carries TRBV5-1 and TRBJ2-5, with 16 bases that match TRBD2. Germline loops: CDR1 SGHRS, CDR2 YFSETQ. The CDR3 is 16 amino acids. The V and J ends lost 2 bases and 5 bases, in that order; junction bases with no gene match: 3. The CDR3 DNA is TGCGCCAGCAGCTTAAGGGGACTAGCGGGAGGGGAGACCCAGTACTTC. This codes for CASSLRGLAGGETQYF.

This clone is a singleton in its sample. The chain carries TRBV4-3 and TRBJ2-3; D is unresolved. V was cut by 4 bases and J by 4 bases, with 6 bases left in between. CDR3 length: 12 amino acids. Per the germline V gene, CDR1 is LGHNA and CDR2 is YSLEER. CDR3: CASSPNSDTQYF. The CDR3, as DNA: TGCGCCAGCAGCCCCAACTCAGATACGCAGTATTTT.

This clone was recorded once. The CDR3 region is CASSGTGGMNTEAFF. The CDR3 DNA is TGCGCCAGCAGCGGGACAGGGGGCATGAACACTGAAGCTTTCTTT. The rearrangement joins TRBV5-1 to TRBJ1-1; 12 bases are shared with TRBD1. J gave up 0 bases and V 4 bases, and 1 base lay outside the gene matches. CDR1 is SGHRS, CDR2 YFSETQ, per germline. This CDR3 region has 15 residues.

The CDR3 sequence: CARGPGLAVRTGELFF. CDR3 bases: TGTGCCAGGGGACCCGGGCTAGCGGTTCGCACCGGGGAGCTGTTTTTT. The chain uses TRBV5-8 and TRBJ2-2; 7 positions match TRBD2. V gave up 8 bases and J gave up 4 bases; unmatched junction bases: 14. Germline assignment: CDR1 SGHTS and CDR2 YDEGEE. CDR3 length: 16 residues. Drawing the rest from reference TRBV5-8 and TRBJ2-2, the complete variable domain is EAGVTQSPTHLIKTRGQQATLRCSPISGHTSVYWYQQALGLGLQFLLWYDEGEERNRGNFPPRFSGRQFPNYSSELNVNALELEDSALYLCARGPGLAVRTGELFFGEGSRLTVL.